One sample yielded the 4 T cell receptor beta chains listed below, sequenced in a study of cytomegalovirus exposure and HLA in healthy donors. The PCR contained 60 Vbeta and 13 Jbeta primers. The repertoire was sequenced with immunoSEQ multiplex PCR; TCRdb's copy has only in-frame clones and lacks some. This sample has about 140,000 clones, with 70% to 85% found just once. Sequenced material: PBMCs. These receptors were collected from a male donor in good health and CMV-seronegative.

In DNA, the CDR3 is TGTGCCAGCATTAGCGCCCAGCCGGGAGATACGCAGTATTTT. Protein sequence: CASISAQPGDTQYF. The rearrangement joins TRBV6-1 to TRBJ2-3, with D possibly being TRBD2 (5 bases). Germline V gene lookup returns CDR1 MNHNS and CDR2 SASEGT. The CDR3 is made up of 14 amino acids. Deletions cut 7 bases from V and 5 bases from J, with 16 bases between.

This chain links TRBV7-6 with TRBJ2-1; 7 positions agree with TRBD2. V trimming: 5 bases; J trimming: 10 bases; junction bases outside the gene matches: 8. The V gene's germline CDR1 is SGHVS and CDR2 FNYEAQ. The CDR3 sequence is 13 residues long. CDR3 region: CASSTAIGREQFF. The CDR3 DNA follows: TGTGCCAGCAGCACAGCCATCGGGAGGGAGCAGTTCTTC.

The chain couples TRBV5-1 to TRBJ2-7; D is perhaps TRBD2 (7 bases). Trimming took off 6 bases at V and 5 bases at J, with 21 bases between the two ends. Per germline, CDR1 SGHRS and CDR2 YFSETQ. This CDR3 has 15 residues. CDR3 coding DNA: TGCGCCAGCACCAGGGGAGGGGAGGGGGACCACGAGCAGTACTTC. It yields the protein CASTRGGEGDHEQYF.

V usage is TRBV7-2 and J usage is TRBJ2-2, with 8 positions matching TRBD1. V was pared by 4 bases and J by 9 bases, with 10 bases of the junction left unmatched. Germline loops: CDR1 SGHTA, CDR2 FQGNSA. The CDR3 is 15 amino acids. The DNA for the CDR3 is TGTGCCAGCAGCTCACCCGACAGGGGAAAGCGGGAGCTGTTTTTT. As protein: CASSSPDRGKRELFF.